These T cell receptor beta chains were read from a single sample in a study of blood T cells in healthy people across ages. One entry per CDR3 protein, called by TCRdb with MiXCR from the 5' RACE reads. This table has about 780,000 distinct CDR3 sequences, 35% to 60% appearing once. The sample consisted of blood. These receptor sequences come from a man at least 80 years old in good health. The CDR3 runs from the conserved cysteine through the conserved F or W. D genes are given only for firm matches. Only some rows state a clone size, as once, few, many or a class for expanded clones.

D gene	V gene	clone size	J gene	CDR3 protein	CDR3 DNA
NA	TRBV9	NA	TRBJ2-7	CASSVAASTYEQYF	TGTGCCAGCAGCGTAGCCGCCAGTACCTACGAGCAGTACTTC
NA	TRBV7-2	NA	TRBJ2-6	CASSRKGGGGSSGANVLTF	TGTGCCAGCAGCCGGAAAGGGGGAGGAGGGAGCTCTGGGGCCAACGTCCTGACTTTC
TRBD2	TRBV5-1	NA	TRBJ2-1	CASSRQRTSAYNEQFF	TGCGCCAGCAGCAGACAGCGGACTAGCGCCTACAATGAGCAGTTCTTC
TRBD2	TRBV4-2	few	TRBJ2-7	CASSQGGTSGEQYF	TGTGCCAGCAGCCAAGGCGGGACTAGTGGCGAGCAGTACTTC
NA	TRBV12-3/TRBV12-4	NA	TRBJ1-1	CVSGGAGNPEAFF	TGTGTCAGCGGAGGGGCAGGGAACCCTGAAGCTTTCTTT
NA	TRBV7-2	few	TRBJ2-5	CASRSGRINGAQYF	TGTGCCAGCAGGTCGGGGAGGATCAATGGGGCCCAGTACTTC
NA	TRBV5-1	NA	TRBJ2-2	CASSLRDNGRTGELFF	TGCGCCAGCAGCTTGCGGGACAACGGGAGGACCGGGGAGCTGTTTTTT
NA	TRBV6-2/TRBV6-3	NA	TRBJ1-5	CASSRGAGSSQHF	TGTGCCAGCAGTCGAGGTGCGGGGAGTAGCCAGCATTTT
TRBD2	TRBV11-2	few	TRBJ2-5	CASSLSAGVGYNEQYF	TGTGCCAGCAGCTTATCGGCGGGAGTCGGCTACAATGAGCAGTACTTC
TRBD2	TRBV4-3	NA	TRBJ2-6	CASSQGSGSRGANVLTF	TGCGCCAGCAGCCAAGGTAGCGGGAGTCGTGGGGCCAACGTCCTGACTTTC
NA	TRBV12-3/TRBV12-4	NA	TRBJ2-5	CASSVGAEAETQYF	TGTGCCAGCAGTGTAGGGGCGGAGGCAGAGACCCAGTACTTC
NA	TRBV28	NA	TRBJ2-1	CASRTDAYNEQFF	TGTGCCAGCAGAACCGACGCCTACAATGAGCAGTTCTTC
NA	TRBV30	few	TRBJ1-2	CAWSVDYYGYTF	TGTGCCTGGAGTGTCGACTACTATGGCTACACCTTC
TRBD2	TRBV12-3/TRBV12-4	NA	TRBJ2-1	CASSWGGGRRSSYNEQFF	TGTGCCAGCAGTTGGGGTGGCGGGAGGCGGAGCTCCTACAATGAGCAGTTCTTT
NA	TRBV7-9	NA	TRBJ2-1	CASSRTRRNEQFF	TGTGCCAGCAGCCGAACCCGGAGGAATGAGCAGTTCTTC
NA	TRBV4-3	NA	TRBJ1-2	CASSQDLIYSAGSYGYTF	TGCGCCAGCAGCCAAGATCTAATTTATTCGGCAGGGAGCTATGGCTACACCTTC
TRBD1	TRBV12-3/TRBV12-4	few	TRBJ1-5	CASQNRGGAQPQHF	TGTGCCAGCCAAAACAGGGGAGGTGCGCAGCCCCAGCATTTT
TRBD2	TRBV7-9	few	TRBJ2-1	CASSPNLGAGGSSGSNEQFF	TGTGCCAGCAGCCCCAACCTTGGGGCAGGGGGCTCTAGCGGGAGCAATGAGCAGTTCTTC
NA	TRBV12-3/TRBV12-4	once	TRBJ1-5	CASSRRRMNQPQHF	TGTGCCAGCAGTCGGAGACGGATGAATCAGCCCCAGCATTTT
NA	TRBV20-1	NA	TRBJ1-2	CSARVEKGYGYTF	TGCAGTGCTAGAGTGGAAAAGGGCTATGGCTACACCTTC
NA	TRBV6-5	NA	TRBJ2-7	CASSPPGQDYEQYF	TGTGCCAGCAGCCCCCCGGGTCAGGACTACGAGCAGTACTTC
NA	TRBV21-1	NA	TRBJ1-5	CASSRQGHSNQPQHF	TGTGCCAGCAGCCGACAGGGACATAGCAATCAGCCCCAGCATTTT
NA	TRBV7-2	NA	TRBJ2-1	CATMPRANIYNEQFF	TGTGCCACCATGCCGAGAGCCAATATTTACAATGAGCAGTTCTTC
NA	TRBV30	once	TRBJ1-5	CAWSVLGVQQPQHF	TGTGCCTGGAGTGTACTCGGGGTCCAACAGCCCCAGCATTTT
TRBD1	TRBV6-2/TRBV6-3	NA	TRBJ1-5	CASSPGQGDNQPQHF	TGTGCCAGCAGTCCCGGACAGGGGGACAATCAGCCCCAGCATTTT
TRBD2	TRBV7-2	many	TRBJ2-1	CASSLYLAGDNEQFF	TGTGCCAGCAGCTTATACCTAGCGGGAGACAATGAGCAGTTCTTC
TRBD1	TRBV29-1	NA	TRBJ2-7	CSVGSRTGGYEQYF	TGCAGCGTTGGGTCGAGGACAGGGGGATACGAGCAGTACTTC
TRBD2	TRBV7-2	many	TRBJ2-3	CASSFSGRATDTQYF	TGTGCCAGCAGTTTTAGCGGGAGGGCCACAGATACGCAGTATTTT
NA	TRBV4-2	few	TRBJ1-1	CASSQRPGGNTEAFF	TGTGCCAGCAGCCAAAGGCCGGGGGGCAACACTGAAGCTTTCTTT
TRBD2	TRBV27	NA	TRBJ2-1	CASSLGTSGRFRSYNEQFF	TGTGCCAGCAGTTTGGGGACTAGCGGGAGGTTTCGCTCCTACAATGAGCAGTTCTTC
TRBD2	TRBV6-1	once	TRBJ2-7	CASREAGGPAYEQYF	TGTGCCAGCAGAGAAGCGGGAGGCCCAGCCTACGAGCAGTACTTC
TRBD2	TRBV5-1	few	TRBJ2-7	CASSSRAGAYEQYF	TGCGCCAGCAGCTCTAGAGCGGGAGCATACGAGCAGTACTTC
NA	TRBV29-1	NA	TRBJ1-4	CSVGGGTNEKLFF	TGCAGCGTTGGTGGGGGTACTAATGAAAAACTGTTTTTT
TRBD2	TRBV14	NA	TRBJ2-1	CASSQGPAGGLGNEQFF	TGTGCCAGCAGCCAAGGTCCAGCGGGAGGCCTAGGGAATGAGCAGTTCTTC
NA	TRBV5-4	NA	TRBJ2-6	CASSFFKKRASGANVLPF	TGTGCCAGCAGCTTTTTTAAGAAGCGAGCCTCTGGGGCCAACGTCCTGCCTTTC
NA	TRBV7-2	NA	TRBJ2-7	CASSLEGRATYEQYF	TGTGCCAGCAGCTTAGAGGGCCGGGCCACCTACGAGCAGTACTTC
NA	TRBV28	many	TRBJ2-5	CASRDGLSFQETQYF	TGTGCCAGCCGGGACGGATTAAGCTTCCAAGAGACCCAGTACTTC
TRBD2	TRBV5-1	few	TRBJ2-7	CASSARATSGYEQYF	TGCGCCAGCAGCGCCCGAGCAACTAGCGGCTACGAGCAGTACTTC
NA	TRBV6-6	NA	TRBJ2-1	CASSYFRGGTVTLKWVGQFF	TGTGCCAGCAGTTACTTTAGAGGCGGAACCGTTACTCTGAAGTGGGTCGGGCAGTTCTTC
NA	TRBV20-1	NA	TRBJ2-5	CSARDRGNQETQYF	TGCAGTGCTAGAGATAGGGGGAACCAAGAGACCCAGTACTTC
TRBD2	TRBV5-5	NA	TRBJ2-7	CASNLAGTSTYGQYF	TGTGCCAGCAACTTGGCCGGGACTAGCACCTACGGGCAGTACTTC
NA	TRBV7-3	NA	TRBJ2-5	CASSLFPRSVGETQYF	TGTGCCAGCAGCTTATTTCCTAGATCGGTTGGTGAGACCCAGTACTTC
NA	TRBV20-1	NA	TRBJ1-6	CSANGGTSPLHF	TGCAGTGCTAATGGGGGGACTTCACCCCTCCACTTT
NA	TRBV6-1	once	TRBJ2-6	CASSDFKPGLLFSGANVLTF	TGTGCCAGCAGTGATTTTAAACCGGGACTGTTGTTCTCTGGGGCCAACGTCCTGACTTTC
NA	TRBV21-1	NA	TRBJ2-7	CASSKAPLAGAETRYF	TGTGCCAGCAGCAAAGCCCCGCTAGCGGGGGCGGAGACCCGGTACTTC
TRBD2	TRBV20-1	NA	TRBJ2-1	CSARGLAGASSYNEQFF	TGCAGTGCTAGGGGACTAGCGGGGGCCAGCTCCTACAATGAGCAGTTCTTC
NA	TRBV24-1	NA	TRBJ2-3	CATSEGTEPTDTQYF	TGTGCCACCAGTGAGGGGACGGAGCCCACAGATACGCAGTATTTT
NA	TRBV29-1	many	TRBJ2-1	CSLLEVHEQFF	TGCAGCCTCTTAGAAGTCCATGAGCAGTTCTTC
NA	TRBV20-1	NA	TRBJ2-7	CRALSGSSYEQYF	TGCAGGGCCCTGAGCGGAAGCTCCTACGAGCAGTACTTC
NA	TRBV2	NA	TRBJ2-7	CASSPQAGEYEQYF	TGTGCCAGCAGTCCTCAAGCCGGGGAATACGAGCAGTACTTC
NA	TRBV29-1	many	TRBJ1-5	CSVERTVDPPQHF	TGCAGCGTTGAACGGACAGTTGATCCGCCCCAGCATTTT
NA	TRBV6-5	NA	TRBJ1-1	CASSYYSDTEAFF	TGTGCCAGCAGTTACTACAGCGACACTGAAGCTTTCTTT
NA	TRBV7-9	many	TRBJ2-5	CASSIRGEFQETQYF	TGTGCCAGCAGCATCAGAGGGGAGTTCCAAGAGACCCAGTACTTC
NA	TRBV20-1	few	TRBJ2-3	CSALSPGGGTDTQYF	TGCAGTGCTTTGTCCCCAGGGGGGGGCACAGATACGCAGTATTTT
TRBD1	TRBV18	few	TRBJ2-7	CASSPLQGKGEQYF	TGTGCCAGCTCACCACTACAGGGGAAAGGCGAGCAGTACTTC